A selection of T cell receptor beta chains follows, all from one sample in a study of cytomegalovirus exposure and HLA in healthy donors. The assay was immunoSEQ multiplex PCR, and TCRdb's table has in-frame clones only and misses some. This table holds about 140,000 clones, roughly 78% found once. Sequenced material: PBMCs. The receptor set was obtained from a man aged 30-40 years in good health and CMV-seronegative. Each CDR3 is given with its conserved first and last residue. D genes are given only for firm matches. A row's size may be missing; if present it is once, few, many or a size class.

j_gene: TRBJ1-2
v_gene: TRBV29-1
d_gene: .
abundance: .
CDR3aa: CSVERGGRGYTF
CDR3nt: TGCAGCGTTGAACGGGGAGGTCGTGGCTACACCTTC

j_gene: TRBJ1-4
v_gene: TRBV28
d_gene: .
abundance: .
CDR3aa: CASRVFPSEKLFF
CDR3nt: TGTGCCAGCAGAGTTTTCCCGAGCGAAAAACTGTTTTTT

j_gene: TRBJ2-7
v_gene: TRBV7-6
d_gene: TRBD2
abundance: .
CDR3aa: CASSSGRARGEQYF
CDR3nt: TGTGCCAGCAGCAGCGGGAGGGCCAGAGGGGAGCAGTACTTC

j_gene: TRBJ2-7
v_gene: TRBV5-1
d_gene: TRBD1
abundance: .
CDR3aa: CASSLTGYTYEQYF
CDR3nt: TGCGCCAGCAGCCTGACAGGGTACACCTACGAGCAGTACTTC

j_gene: TRBJ2-3
v_gene: TRBV6-1
d_gene: TRBD2
abundance: .
CDR3aa: CASKWGGSGDTQYF
CDR3nt: TGTGCCAGCAAGTGGGGGGGGAGTGGAGATACGCAGTATTTT

j_gene: TRBJ1-1
v_gene: TRBV18
d_gene: .
abundance: .
CDR3aa: CASSTTVSTNTEAFF
CDR3nt: TGTGCCAGCTCAACGACAGTTTCAACTAACACTGAAGCTTTCTTT

j_gene: TRBJ1-2
v_gene: TRBV6-1
d_gene: TRBD1
abundance: few
CDR3aa: CASSSQQGADYGYPF
CDR3nt: TGTGCCAGCAGTTCTCAACAGGGGGCAGACTATGGCTACCCCTTC

j_gene: TRBJ2-5
v_gene: TRBV5-1
d_gene: .
abundance: once
CDR3aa: CASSLGGPGEQYF
CDR3nt: TGCGCCAGCAGCTTGGGGGGACCGGGAGAGCAGTACTTC

j_gene: TRBJ2-1
v_gene: TRBV29-1
d_gene: TRBD2
abundance: .
CDR3aa: CSVTSAYNEQFF
CDR3nt: TGCAGCGTGACTAGCGCCTACAATGAGCAGTTCTTC

j_gene: TRBJ2-6
v_gene: TRBV5-1
d_gene: .
abundance: .
CDR3aa: CASSLESSGANVLPF
CDR3nt: TGCGCCAGCAGCTTGGAGAGCTCTGGGGCCAACGTCCTGCCTTTC

j_gene: TRBJ2-3
v_gene: TRBV5-4
d_gene: TRBD1
abundance: .
CDR3aa: CASSRTGSTDTQYF
CDR3nt: TGTGCCAGCAGCCGGACAGGTAGCACAGATACGCAGTATTTT

j_gene: TRBJ1-1
v_gene: TRBV28
d_gene: TRBD1
abundance: few
CDR3aa: CASSGTGDTEAFF
CDR3nt: TGTGCCAGCAGTGGGACAGGTGACACTGAAGCTTTCTTT

j_gene: TRBJ1-2
v_gene: TRBV28
d_gene: .
abundance: .
CDR3aa: CASSLSVDSSGYTF
CDR3nt: TGTGCCAGCAGTTTAAGTGTGGACTCCTCTGGCTACACCTTC

j_gene: TRBJ2-1
v_gene: TRBV28
d_gene: TRBD2
abundance: .
CDR3aa: CASIREARRNEQFF
CDR3nt: TGTGCCAGCATCCGGGAGGCTAGGCGGAATGAGCAGTTCTTC

j_gene: TRBJ1-2
v_gene: TRBV19
d_gene: .
abundance: .
CDR3aa: CASNRDGGNYGYTF
CDR3nt: TGTGCCAGTAATCGAGACGGAGGGAACTATGGCTACACCTTC

j_gene: TRBJ2-3
v_gene: TRBV11-3
d_gene: TRBD1
abundance: once
CDR3aa: CASSFRTGGDTQYF
CDR3nt: TGTGCCAGCAGCTTCAGGACAGGGGGAGATACGCAGTATTTT

j_gene: TRBJ2-5
v_gene: TRBV5-1
d_gene: TRBD2
abundance: once
CDR3aa: CASSQRAGGPQETQYF
CDR3nt: TGCGCCAGCAGCCAACGAGCGGGGGGCCCTCAAGAGACCCAGTACTTC

j_gene: TRBJ1-5
v_gene: TRBV6-5
d_gene: .
abundance: .
CDR3aa: CASSYSRVDQPQHF
CDR3nt: TGTGCCAGCAGTTACTCGAGAGTAGATCAGCCCCAGCATTTT

j_gene: TRBJ2-1
v_gene: TRBV7-8
d_gene: .
abundance: .
CDR3aa: CASSLLNEQFF
CDR3nt: TGTGCCAGCAGCTTACTCAATGAGCAGTTCTTC

j_gene: TRBJ2-2
v_gene: TRBV5-6
d_gene: TRBD2
abundance: once
CDR3aa: CASSLWGGTNTGELFF
CDR3nt: TGTGCCAGCAGCTTGTGGGGGGGGACGAACACCGGGGAGCTGTTTTTT

j_gene: TRBJ2-7
v_gene: TRBV19
d_gene: TRBD1
abundance: .
CDR3aa: CASRDRVSYEQYF
CDR3nt: TGTGCCTCCCGGGACAGGGTGTCCTACGAGCAGTACTTC

j_gene: TRBJ1-6
v_gene: TRBV2
d_gene: TRBD1
abundance: .
CDR3aa: CASSLGQGISPLHF
CDR3nt: TGTGCCAGCAGCTTGGGACAGGGGATTTCACCCCTCCACTTT

j_gene: TRBJ2-2
v_gene: TRBV29-1
d_gene: TRBD1
abundance: .
CDR3aa: CSAVRDSHRAGELFF
CDR3nt: TGCAGCGCCGTACGGGACAGCCACAGGGCCGGGGAGCTGTTTTTT

j_gene: TRBJ1-6
v_gene: TRBV6-6
d_gene: TRBD1
abundance: once
CDR3aa: CASIGTGYNSPLHF
CDR3nt: TGTGCCAGCATCGGGACAGGGTATAATTCACCCCTCCACTTT

j_gene: TRBJ1-3
v_gene: TRBV2
d_gene: .
abundance: few
CDR3aa: CASSVEAFSGNTIYF
CDR3nt: TGTGCCAGCAGTGTAGAGGCATTCTCTGGAAACACCATATATTTT

j_gene: TRBJ2-1
v_gene: TRBV7-7
d_gene: TRBD2
abundance: .
CDR3aa: CASSLFPGGGTGEQFF
CDR3nt: TGTGCTAGCAGCTTATTCCCTGGCGGGGGGACTGGTGAGCAGTTCTTC

j_gene: TRBJ1-2
v_gene: TRBV27
d_gene: .
abundance: .
CDR3aa: CASSPAPGFYGYTF
CDR3nt: TGTGCCAGCAGTCCTGCGCCGGGTTTCTATGGCTACACCTTC

j_gene: TRBJ2-5
v_gene: TRBV1
d_gene: .
abundance: .
CDR3aa: CTSSWTLGLAGETQETQYF
CDR3nt: TGCACCAGCAGCTGGACCCTTGGACTAGCGGGGGAGACCCAAGAGACCCAGTACTTC

j_gene: TRBJ2-5
v_gene: TRBV5-6
d_gene: TRBD1
abundance: few
CDR3aa: CASSLKGKGAQETQYF
CDR3nt: TGTGCCAGCAGCTTGAAAGGGAAGGGGGCCCAAGAGACCCAGTACTTC

j_gene: TRBJ2-7
v_gene: TRBV7-9
d_gene: .
abundance: .
CDR3aa: CASSWGGGQYF
CDR3nt: TGTGCCAGCAGCTGGGGGGGCGGGCAGTACTTC

j_gene: TRBJ2-7
v_gene: TRBV18
d_gene: .
abundance: few
CDR3aa: CASSPRDSHEQYF
CDR3nt: TGTGCCAGCTCACCCCGGGACTCCCACGAGCAGTACTTC

j_gene: TRBJ2-3
v_gene: TRBV4-1
d_gene: .
abundance: once
CDR3aa: CASSQGWERSTDTQYF
CDR3nt: TGCGCCAGCAGCCAGGGGTGGGAGCGGAGCACAGATACGCAGTATTTT

j_gene: TRBJ2-3
v_gene: TRBV7-9
d_gene: TRBD2
abundance: few
CDR3aa: CASSNREAGGGTDTQYF
CDR3nt: TGTGCCAGCAGCAATAGAGAAGCGGGAGGTGGGACAGATACGCAGTATTTT

j_gene: TRBJ2-7
v_gene: TRBV5-1
d_gene: .
abundance: .
CDR3aa: CASSPGTPIYEQYF
CDR3nt: TGCGCCAGCAGCCCCGGGACACCGATCTACGAGCAGTACTTC

j_gene: TRBJ2-6
v_gene: TRBV2
d_gene: TRBD1
abundance: .
CDR3aa: CASSRGQAAVGANVLTF
CDR3nt: TGTGCCAGCAGCCGAGGACAGGCCGCCGTGGGGGCCAACGTCCTGACTTTC

j_gene: TRBJ2-2
v_gene: TRBV5-1
d_gene: TRBD2
abundance: .
CDR3aa: CASSLGREGTGELFF
CDR3nt: TGCGCCAGCAGCTTGGGCCGGGAGGGGACCGGGGAGCTGTTTTTT

j_gene: TRBJ2-2
v_gene: TRBV29-1
d_gene: TRBD1
abundance: .
CDR3aa: CSAAWTGHGELFF
CDR3nt: TGCAGCGCAGCCTGGACAGGGCACGGGGAGCTGTTTTTT

j_gene: TRBJ2-2
v_gene: TRBV19
d_gene: .
abundance: .
CDR3aa: CASSTSAENTGELFF
CDR3nt: TGTGCCAGTAGTACCTCAGCGGAGAACACCGGGGAGCTGTTTTTT

j_gene: TRBJ2-5
v_gene: TRBV2
d_gene: TRBD2
abundance: .
CDR3aa: CASSVWGSGGSETQYF
CDR3nt: TGTGCCAGCAGCGTGTGGGGTAGCGGGGGGTCAGAGACCCAGTACTTC

j_gene: TRBJ1-1
v_gene: TRBV28
d_gene: .
abundance: .
CDR3aa: CASSSGNTEAFF
CDR3nt: TGTGCCAGCAGTTCAGGAAACACTGAAGCTTTCTTT

j_gene: TRBJ2-3
v_gene: TRBV7-6
d_gene: TRBD1
abundance: once
CDR3aa: CASSLASGQGSTDTQYF
CDR3nt: TGTGCCAGCAGCTTAGCCTCGGGACAGGGTAGCACAGATACGCAGTATTTT

j_gene: TRBJ2-7
v_gene: TRBV5-4
d_gene: TRBD1
abundance: .
CDR3aa: CASSLGGDRGREQYF
CDR3nt: TGTGCCAGCAGCTTGGGTGGGGACAGGGGGCGCGAGCAGTACTTC

j_gene: TRBJ2-7
v_gene: TRBV2
d_gene: TRBD2
abundance: .
CDR3aa: CASIQTSGRVDEQYF
CDR3nt: TGTGCCAGCATCCAGACTAGCGGGAGAGTCGACGAGCAGTACTTC

j_gene: TRBJ2-7
v_gene: TRBV5-6
d_gene: .
abundance: .
CDR3aa: CASNSWGGNYEQYF
CDR3nt: TGTGCCAGCAACTCATGGGGGGGCAACTACGAGCAGTACTTC

j_gene: TRBJ2-1
v_gene: TRBV5-4
d_gene: .
abundance: once
CDR3aa: CASSGDIDRIFEQFF
CDR3nt: TGTGCCAGCAGCGGCGACATAGACCGAATTTTTGAGCAGTTCTTC

j_gene: TRBJ1-5
v_gene: TRBV5-6
d_gene: TRBD1
abundance: .
CDR3aa: CASSPWTGKNQPQHF
CDR3nt: TGTGCCAGCAGCCCATGGACAGGTAAAAATCAGCCCCAGCATTTT

j_gene: TRBJ2-1
v_gene: TRBV5-1
d_gene: TRBD1
abundance: .
CDR3aa: CASSSGQGANNEQFF
CDR3nt: TGCGCCAGCAGCTCGGGACAGGGGGCTAACAATGAGCAGTTCTTC

j_gene: TRBJ2-1
v_gene: TRBV7-3
d_gene: TRBD1
abundance: .
CDR3aa: CASSSSGTGVIVDEQFF
CDR3nt: TGTGCCAGCAGCTCTTCCGGGACAGGGGTTATTGTCGATGAGCAGTTCTTC

j_gene: TRBJ2-4
v_gene: TRBV19
d_gene: .
abundance: .
CDR3aa: CASTNRAKNIQYF
CDR3nt: TGTGCCAGCACAAACAGGGCCAAAAACATTCAGTACTTC

j_gene: TRBJ2-5
v_gene: TRBV5-1
d_gene: TRBD2
abundance: .
CDR3aa: CASTIAAGGPETQYF
CDR3nt: TGCGCCAGCACCATCGCGGCGGGGGGCCCGGAGACCCAGTACTTC

j_gene: TRBJ2-3
v_gene: TRBV7-9
d_gene: .
abundance: few
CDR3aa: CASSLVRYTDTQYF
CDR3nt: TGTGCCAGCAGCCTGGTCCGGTACACAGATACGCAGTATTTT

j_gene: TRBJ2-1
v_gene: TRBV14
d_gene: TRBD1
abundance: .
CDR3aa: CASSHTTGDLYNEQFF
CDR3nt: TGTGCCAGCAGCCACACAACAGGGGACCTATACAATGAGCAGTTCTTC

j_gene: TRBJ2-3
v_gene: TRBV5-6
d_gene: TRBD1
abundance: .
CDR3aa: CASSSTVAPTGVLTDTQYF
CDR3nt: TGTGCCAGCAGCTCCACAGTAGCTCCGACAGGGGTCCTCACAGATACGCAGTATTTT